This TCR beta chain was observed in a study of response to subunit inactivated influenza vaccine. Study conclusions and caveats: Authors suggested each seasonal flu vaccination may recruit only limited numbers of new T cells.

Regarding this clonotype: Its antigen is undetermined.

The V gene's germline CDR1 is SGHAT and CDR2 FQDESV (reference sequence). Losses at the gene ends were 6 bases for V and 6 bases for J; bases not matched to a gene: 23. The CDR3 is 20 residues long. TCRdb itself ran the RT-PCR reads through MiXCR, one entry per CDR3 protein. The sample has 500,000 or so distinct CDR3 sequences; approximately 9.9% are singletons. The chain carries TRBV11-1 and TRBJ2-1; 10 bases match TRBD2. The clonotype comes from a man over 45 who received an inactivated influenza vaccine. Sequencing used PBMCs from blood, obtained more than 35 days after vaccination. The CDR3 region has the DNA TGTGCCAGCAGAGAACCTTTAGCGGGAGGCCCGACCTTCCCCGGCAATGAGCAGTTCTTC. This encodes CASREPLAGGPTFPGNEQFF.